The clone carrying this T cell receptor (beta chain) was picked up many times. Its antigen is currently unknown. Trimming at V came to 3 bases and at J to 6 bases, leaving 5 bases not matched to a gene. The CDR3 has 15 residues. The germline gives CDR1 LGHNA, CDR2 YNFKEQ. The data derive from a study of early T cells in non-severe SARS-CoV-2 infection. Study at large: Unsorted whole-blood RNA was sequenced in bulk, leaving chains unpaired.

The study, taken as a whole, reports: Matches to VDJdb favored anti-spike CD8 responses and missed private and CD4 specificities.

Researchers tagged individual cDNA molecules with unique molecular identifiers. Via MiXCR, TCRdb re-called the 5' RACE reads, giving one row per CDR3 protein. The table includes 70,000 to 95,000 distinct CDR3 sequences, 7.5% to 10% detected once. The receptor was derived from an adult who was a healthcare worker with PCR-confirmed SARS-CoV-2 infection or an uninfected control (not recorded which). The V call is TRBV4-2, the J call TRBJ2-1, with 10 nucleotides matching TRBD2. The sequenced sample was whole blood. The CDR3 here is CASSHPSGRPNEQFF. For the CDR3, the DNA is TGTGCCAGCAGCCACCCTAGCGGGAGACCCAATGAGCAGTTCTTC.